The next 7 T cell receptor beta chains were all read from a single sample in a study of human versus mouse CDR3 diversity and MHC coevolution. Method: immunoSEQ multiplex PCR; TCRdb's copy keeps in-frame clones and lacks some. The sample has roughly 80,000 clones; about nine tenths are singletons. Sequencing was performed on naive CD4+ T cells from blood. Subset in this sample: CD45RO-negative CD62L-positive naive CD4 T cells. The receptors stem from a person between 30 and 69 years old in good health.

This clone was seen a single time. V gene TRBV9 combines with J gene TRBJ2-5; 12 bases align to TRBD2. Germline V lookup: CDR1 SGDLS, CDR2 YYNGEE. The CDR3 runs to 19 residues. The V and J ends lost 4 bases and 5 bases, in that order; junction bases with no gene match: 18. The CDR3: CASSPQLGLAGGRWETQYF. CDR3 DNA sequence: TGTGCCAGCAGCCCACAATTGGGGCTAGCGGGAGGGCGGTGGGAGACCCAGTACTTC.

The J gene is TRBJ1-4, the V gene TRBV7-9; D is undetermined. The ends were cut back, 5 bases at V and 6 bases at J, with 16 bases in the middle. This CDR3 is built from 15 residues. CDR1 is SEHNR and CDR2 is FQNEAQ in the germline V gene (reference sequence). The CDR3 coding sequence is TGTGCCAGCAGCCCCGCGGGCATTTCGGATGAAAAACTGTTTTTT. Residues: CASSPAGISDEKLFF.

J is TRBJ2-7 and V is TRBV30, with 10 bases matching TRBD2. This CDR3 comprises 16 residues. CDR1 is GTSNPN and CDR2 is SVGIG in the germline V gene (reference sequence). The junction had 7 bases not matched to a gene; V was cut back by 0 bases and J by 2 bases. The CDR3 coding sequence is TGTGCCTGGAGTGTACGTGGTCTAGCGGGAGCCTACGAGCAGTACTTC. Translated, it gives CAWSVRGLAGAYEQYF.

This clone appeared once. J is TRBJ2-7 and V is TRBV15, with 7 bases identical to TRBD1. Germline-derived CDR1 and CDR2 are LNHNV and YYDKDF (reference sequence). With 2 bases clipped from V and 2 bases from J, the junction kept 9 bases outside the gene matches. CDR3 length equals 16 residues. DNA of the CDR3: TGTGCCACCAGCAGACGAACAGGGGCTTCGACCTACGAGCAGTACTTC. Translating it yields CATSRRTGASTYEQYF.

The V gene is TRBV10-3, the J gene TRBJ1-3, with a tentative D call TRBD1 (5 bases). Germline values: CDR1 ENHRY, CDR2 SYGVKD. Trimming pared 5 bases from V and 4 bases from J, leaving 15 bases between. The CDR3 totals 15 residues. Here the CDR3 reads CAISYDSQAGNTIYF. The CDR3 DNA is TGTGCCATCAGTTACGACAGCCAGGCAGGAAACACCATATATTTT.

This clone was recorded a few times. The chain joins TRBV7-9 to TRBJ1-1; 9 bases agree with TRBD1. The germline V gene has CDR1 SEHNR and CDR2 FQNEAQ (reference sequence). V shed 3 bases, J shed 5 bases, and the junction held 10 bases outside the gene matches. The CDR3 is 16 amino acids. The chain's CDR3 is CASSFTPYRGPTEAFF. The CDR3, as DNA: TGTGCCAGCAGCTTCACACCTTACAGGGGGCCTACTGAAGCTTTCTTT.

The chain employs TRBV29-1 and TRBJ1-2; no clear D gene. Looked up from germline, CDR1 is SQVTM and CDR2 is ANQGSEA. V dropped 8 bases and J dropped 7 bases, with 8 bases sitting between them. This CDR3 is built from 9 residues. The CDR3 is CSPDFGYTF. DNA of the CDR3: TGCAGCCCGGACTTTGGCTACACCTTC.